This T cell receptor (beta chain) is drawn from a study of vaccination and CD4 T cells after COVID-19. Study in general: Of the convalescent patients, who were SARS-CoV-2 positive by nasal swab PCR, about ten had mild and one severe disease. Subjects got two shots of BNT162b2 or mRNA-1273 vaccine.

This clonotype was picked up a small number of times. Its antigen is still unknown. With the Oncomine TCR Beta short-read assay, DNA from cultured CD4+ T cells was sequenced. Once CD4+ T cells had been cultured, genomic DNA was extracted from them. Each CDR3 protein is one row after TCRdb ran MiXCR on the PCR reads. Found here are 4,000 to 5,000 distinct CDR3 sequences, 68% of them singletons; the top ten hold around 30%. Study-wide findings and caveats: Recorded median SARS-CoV-2-reactive clonotype numbers increased from about 20 to 38 without reaching significance.

Treatment: approximately nine-day PBMC culture with coronavirus spike peptide pools or control peptides (ViraFEST assay). J was trimmed by 3 bases and V by 6 bases; bases with no gene match: 3. Germline CDR1 MNHNS, CDR2 SASEGT. This CDR3 is 14 amino acids long. The rearrangement links TRBV6-1 to TRBJ1-5; TRBD1 aligns across 9 bases. The origin of this receptor is a human donor who had recovered from COVID-19. Sequencing was performed on CD4+ T cells from blood, cultured in vitro. The DNA of the CDR3 is TGTGCCAGCAGGGGACAGGGCACCAATCAGCCCCAGCATTTT. This encodes CASRGQGTNQPQHF.